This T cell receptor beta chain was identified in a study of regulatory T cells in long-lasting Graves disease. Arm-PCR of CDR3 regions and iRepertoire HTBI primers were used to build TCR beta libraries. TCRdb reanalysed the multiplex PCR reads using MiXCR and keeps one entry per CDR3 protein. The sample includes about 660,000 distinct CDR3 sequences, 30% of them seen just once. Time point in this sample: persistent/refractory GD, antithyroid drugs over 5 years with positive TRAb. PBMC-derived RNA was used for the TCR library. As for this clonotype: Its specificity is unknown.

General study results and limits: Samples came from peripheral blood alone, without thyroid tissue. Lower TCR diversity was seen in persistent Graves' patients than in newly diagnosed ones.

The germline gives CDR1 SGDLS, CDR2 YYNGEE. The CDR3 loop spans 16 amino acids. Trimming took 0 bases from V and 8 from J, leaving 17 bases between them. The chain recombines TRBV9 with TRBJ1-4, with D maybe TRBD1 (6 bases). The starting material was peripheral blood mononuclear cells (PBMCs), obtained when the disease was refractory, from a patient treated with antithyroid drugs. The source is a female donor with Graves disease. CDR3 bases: TGTGCCAGCAGCGTAGGGGCAGGGACACGTCAGGAAAAACTGTTTTTT. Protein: CASSVGAGTRQEKLFF.